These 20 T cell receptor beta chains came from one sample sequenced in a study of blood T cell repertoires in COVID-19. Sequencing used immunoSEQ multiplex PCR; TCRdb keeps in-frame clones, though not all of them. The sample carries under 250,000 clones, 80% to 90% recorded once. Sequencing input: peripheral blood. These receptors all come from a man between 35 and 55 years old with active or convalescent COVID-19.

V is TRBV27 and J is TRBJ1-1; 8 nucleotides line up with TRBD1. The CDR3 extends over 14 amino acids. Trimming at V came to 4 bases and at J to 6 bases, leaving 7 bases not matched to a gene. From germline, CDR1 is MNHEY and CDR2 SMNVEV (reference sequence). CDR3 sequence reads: CASSSPYRGAEAFF. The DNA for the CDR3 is TGTGCCAGCAGTTCACCATACAGGGGGGCTGAAGCTTTCTTT.

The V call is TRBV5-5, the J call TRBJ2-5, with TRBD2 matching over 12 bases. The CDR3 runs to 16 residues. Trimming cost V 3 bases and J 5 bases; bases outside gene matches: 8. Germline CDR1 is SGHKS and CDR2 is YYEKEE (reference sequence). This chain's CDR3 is CASSSSRTSGRETQYF. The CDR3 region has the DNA TGTGCCAGCAGCTCATCCCGTACTAGCGGGAGGGAGACCCAGTACTTC.

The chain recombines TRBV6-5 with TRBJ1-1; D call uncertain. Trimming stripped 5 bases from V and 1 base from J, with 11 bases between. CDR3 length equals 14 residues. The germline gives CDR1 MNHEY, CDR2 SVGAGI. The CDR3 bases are TGTGCCAGCAGTATACAGCAGACGAACACTGAAGCTTTCTTT. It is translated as CASSIQQTNTEAFF.

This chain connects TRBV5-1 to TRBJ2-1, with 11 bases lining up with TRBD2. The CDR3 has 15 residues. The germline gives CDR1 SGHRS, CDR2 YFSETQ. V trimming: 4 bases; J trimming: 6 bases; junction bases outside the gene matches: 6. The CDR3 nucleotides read TGCGCCAGCAGCCGGAGACTAGCGGGGCTCAATGAGCAGTTCTTC. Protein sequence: CASSRRLAGLNEQFF.

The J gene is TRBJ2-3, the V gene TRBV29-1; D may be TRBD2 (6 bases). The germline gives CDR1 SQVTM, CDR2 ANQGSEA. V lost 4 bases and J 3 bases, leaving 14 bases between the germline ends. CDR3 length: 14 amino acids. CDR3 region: CSVGWGGKTDTQYF. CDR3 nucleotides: TGCAGCGTTGGTTGGGGCGGGAAGACAGATACGCAGTATTTT.

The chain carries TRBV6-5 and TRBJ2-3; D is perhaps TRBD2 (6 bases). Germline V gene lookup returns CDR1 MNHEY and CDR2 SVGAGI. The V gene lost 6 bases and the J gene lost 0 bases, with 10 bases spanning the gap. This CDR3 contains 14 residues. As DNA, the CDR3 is TGTGCCAGCAGGGGGGGTATCAGCACAGATACGCAGTATTTT. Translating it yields CASRGGISTDTQYF.

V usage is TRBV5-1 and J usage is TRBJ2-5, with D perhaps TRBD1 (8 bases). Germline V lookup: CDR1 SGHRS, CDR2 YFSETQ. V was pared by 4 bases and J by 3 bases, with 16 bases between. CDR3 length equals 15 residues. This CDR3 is CASSRAGQAEETQYF. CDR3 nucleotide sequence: TGCGCCAGCAGCCGAGCGGGACAGGCAGAAGAGACCCAGTACTTC.

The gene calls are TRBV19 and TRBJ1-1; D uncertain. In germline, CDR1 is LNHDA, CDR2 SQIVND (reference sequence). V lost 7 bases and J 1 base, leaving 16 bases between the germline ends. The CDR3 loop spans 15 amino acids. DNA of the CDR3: TGTGCCAGTACGAAGGAGCTCACCCAGAACACTGAAGCTTTCTTT. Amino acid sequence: CASTKELTQNTEAFF. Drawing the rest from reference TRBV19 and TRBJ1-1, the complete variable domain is DGGITQSPKYLFRKEGQNVTLSCEQNLNHDAMYWYRQDPGQGLRLIYYSQIVNDFQKGDIAEGYSVSREKKESFPLTVTSAQKNPTAFYLCASTKELTQNTEAFFGQGTRLTVV.

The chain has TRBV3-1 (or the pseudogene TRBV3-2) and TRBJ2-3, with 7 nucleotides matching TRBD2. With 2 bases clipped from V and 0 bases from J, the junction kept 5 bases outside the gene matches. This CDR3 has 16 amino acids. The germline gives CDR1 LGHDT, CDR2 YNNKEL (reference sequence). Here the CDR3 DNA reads TGTGCCAGCAGCCAACAGTGGACTAGGAGCACAGATACGCAGTATTTT. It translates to CASSQQWTRSTDTQYF.

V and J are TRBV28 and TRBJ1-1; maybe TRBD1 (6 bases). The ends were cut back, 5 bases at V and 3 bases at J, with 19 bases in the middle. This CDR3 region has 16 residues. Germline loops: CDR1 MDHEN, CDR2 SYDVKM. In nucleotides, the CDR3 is TGTGCCAGCAGTCCCGGGGGGGGCGCGGGGGACACTGAAGCTTTCTTT. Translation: CASSPGGGAGDTEAFF.

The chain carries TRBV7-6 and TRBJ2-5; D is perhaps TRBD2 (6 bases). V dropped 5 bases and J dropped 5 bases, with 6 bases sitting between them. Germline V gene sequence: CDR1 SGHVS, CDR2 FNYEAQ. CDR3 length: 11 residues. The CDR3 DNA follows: TGTGCCAGCAGCGGGGGGGAGACCCAGTACTTC. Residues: CASSGGETQYF.

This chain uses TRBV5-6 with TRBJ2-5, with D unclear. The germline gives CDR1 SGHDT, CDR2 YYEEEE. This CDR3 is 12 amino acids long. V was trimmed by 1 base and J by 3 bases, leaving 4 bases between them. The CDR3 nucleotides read TGTGCCAGCAGCTTGACTGAAGAGACCCAGTACTTC. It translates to CASSLTEETQYF.

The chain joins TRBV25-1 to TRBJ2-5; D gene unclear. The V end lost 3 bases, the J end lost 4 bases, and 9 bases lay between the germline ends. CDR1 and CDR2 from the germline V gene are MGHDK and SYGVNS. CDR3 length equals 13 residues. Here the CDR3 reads CASSDFASETQYF. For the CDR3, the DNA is TGTGCCAGCAGTGATTTTGCGTCAGAGACCCAGTACTTC.

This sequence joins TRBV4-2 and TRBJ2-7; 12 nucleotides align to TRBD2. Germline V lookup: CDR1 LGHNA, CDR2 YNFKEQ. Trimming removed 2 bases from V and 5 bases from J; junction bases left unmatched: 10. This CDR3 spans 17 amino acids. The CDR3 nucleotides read TGTGCCAGCAGCCAAATAGAGACTAGCGGGAGTTCTCACGAGCAGTACTTC. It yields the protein CASSQIETSGSSHEQYF.

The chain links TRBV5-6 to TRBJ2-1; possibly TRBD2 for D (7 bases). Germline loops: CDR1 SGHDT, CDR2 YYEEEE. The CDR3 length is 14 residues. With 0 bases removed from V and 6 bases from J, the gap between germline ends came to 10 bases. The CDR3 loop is CASSLVGGANEQFF. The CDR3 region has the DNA TGTGCCAGCAGCTTGGTTGGGGGGGCCAATGAGCAGTTCTTC.

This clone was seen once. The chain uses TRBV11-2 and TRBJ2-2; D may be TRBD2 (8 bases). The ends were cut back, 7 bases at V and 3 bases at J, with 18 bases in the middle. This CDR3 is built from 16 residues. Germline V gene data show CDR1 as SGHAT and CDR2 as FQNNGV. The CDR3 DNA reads TGTGCCAGCAAGACGGGGGGGACAGACTACACCGGGGAGCTGTTTTTT. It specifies CASKTGGTDYTGELFF.

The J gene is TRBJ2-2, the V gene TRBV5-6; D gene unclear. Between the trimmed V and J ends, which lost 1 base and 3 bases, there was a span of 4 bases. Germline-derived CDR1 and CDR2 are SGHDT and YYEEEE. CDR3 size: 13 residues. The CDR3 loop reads CASSLPYTGELFF. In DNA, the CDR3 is TGTGCCAGCAGCTTGCCCTACACCGGGGAGCTGTTTTTT. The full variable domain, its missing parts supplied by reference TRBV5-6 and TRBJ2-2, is DAGVTQSPTHLIKTRGQQVTLRCSPKSGHDTVSWYQQALGQGPQFIFQYYEEEERQRGNFPDRFSGHQFPNYSSELNVNALLLGDSALYLCASSLPYTGELFFGEGSRLTVL.

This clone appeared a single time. The CDR3 reads CASSIQGPGEKLFF. The CDR3 coding sequence is TGTGCCAGTAGTATACAGGGGCCAGGGGAAAAACTGTTTTTT. This chain connects TRBV19 to TRBJ1-4, with D possibly matching TRBD1 (6 bases). Germline V gives CDR1 LNHDA, CDR2 SQIVND (reference sequence). Trimming removed 2 bases from V and 8 bases from J, with 12 bases in between. The CDR3 runs 14 residues.

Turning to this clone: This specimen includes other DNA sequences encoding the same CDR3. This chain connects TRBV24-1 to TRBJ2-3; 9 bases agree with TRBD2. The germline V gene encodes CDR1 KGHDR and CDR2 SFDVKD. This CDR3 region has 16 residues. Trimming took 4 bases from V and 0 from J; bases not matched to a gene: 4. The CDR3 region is CATSDLTSGSTDTQYF. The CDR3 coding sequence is TGTGCCACCAGTGACCTGACTAGCGGAAGCACAGATACGCAGTATTTT.

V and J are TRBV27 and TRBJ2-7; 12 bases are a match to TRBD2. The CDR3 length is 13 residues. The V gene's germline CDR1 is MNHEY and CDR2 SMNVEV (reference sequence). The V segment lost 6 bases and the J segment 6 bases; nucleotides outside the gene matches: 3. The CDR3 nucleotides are TGTGCCAGCAGGCTAGCGGGAGGGGGCGAGCAGTACTTC. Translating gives CASRLAGGGEQYF.